This entry lists 22 T cell receptor beta chains sequenced from one sample in a study of monozygotic twins with inflammatory bowel disease. TCRdb reprocessed the 5' RACE reads, keeping one entry per CDR3 protein, no DNA. Here the sample table reports around 410,000 distinct CDR3 sequences. What was sequenced was blood. Receptors originate from a human donor with ulcerative colitis or Crohn's disease, or a healthy co-twin of an affected twin (not recorded which).

The chain links TRBV12-3 or TRBV12-4 to TRBJ1-1; TCRdb's D gene call, TRBD1, goes unchecked for lack of DNA. The length of the CDR3 is 14 residues. The CDR3 loop is CASSLTGRETEAFF.

V and J are TRBV20-1 and TRBJ2-1; TCRdb's D call, TRBD1, is unchecked because there is no DNA. Germline lookup yields CDR1 DFQATT and CDR2 SNEGSKA (reference sequence). This CDR3 is 14 amino acids long. The CDR3 spells CSARVRTGGPEQFF.

This rearrangement joins TRBV5-1 to TRBJ2-2. Germline CDR1 is SGHRS and CDR2 is YFSETQ. The CDR3 sequence is 15 residues long. The CDR3 sequence is CASSALRWDTGELFF.

This rearrangement joins TRBV7-2 to TRBJ2-1. This CDR3 comprises 12 residues. The germline V gene has CDR1 SGHTA and CDR2 FQGNSA. CDR3 protein: CASSLMVNEQFF.

The CDR3 loop reads CASSLTSGRRNEQFF. The rearrangement joins TRBV7-9 to TRBJ2-1; as DNA is missing, the TRBD2 call by TCRdb cannot be tested. In germline, CDR1 is SEHNR, CDR2 FQNEAQ (reference sequence). This CDR3 comprises 15 residues. Complete variable domain (other parts from reference TRBV7-9 and TRBJ2-1): DTGVSQNPRHKITKRGQNVTFRCDPISEHNRLYWYRQTLGQGPEFLTYFQNEAQLEKSRLLSDRFSAERPKGSFSTLEIQRTEQGDSAMYLCASSLTSGRRNEQFFGPGTRLTVL.

The chain carries TRBV7-2 and TRBJ2-1; the D gene TCRdb calls, TRBD2, cannot be checked with no DNA. Germline assignment: CDR1 SGHTA and CDR2 FQGNSA. CDR3 length equals 18 residues. This CDR3 reads CASSLIASGRATDNEQFF.

This chain joins TRBV7-6 and TRBJ2-7; with no DNA, the TCRdb D assignment of TRBD1 cannot be verified. CDR3 length: 15 amino acids. The V gene's germline CDR1 is SGHVS and CDR2 FNYEAQ. The CDR3 reads CASSLAPGESYEQYF.

The chain recombines TRBV29-1 with TRBJ2-1; TCRdb names TRBD1, which stays unverified in the absence of DNA. Germline V gene lookup returns CDR1 SQVTM and CDR2 ANQGSEA. This CDR3 contains 14 residues. CDR3 protein: CSVAGQGAVWEQFF.

The CDR3: CSAPPGTGAADTQYF. This chain joins TRBV20-1 and TRBJ2-3; TCRdb's D gene call, TRBD1, goes unchecked for lack of DNA. The CDR3 loop spans 15 amino acids. Per the germline V gene, CDR1 is DFQATT and CDR2 is SNEGSKA (reference sequence).

This chain uses TRBV12-3 or TRBV12-4 with TRBJ1-4. This CDR3 spans 14 amino acids. The CDR3: CASSSAISNEKLFF.

The chain joins TRBV7-8 to TRBJ2-7; without DNA, the TCRdb call of TRBD1 cannot be checked. From germline, CDR1 is SGHVS and CDR2 FQNEAQ. The CDR3 totals 17 residues. This chain's CDR3 is CASSPATTGTPSTEQYF.

The V and J genes are TRBV11-2 and TRBJ2-3; no DNA is available, so the TRBD2 call from TCRdb remains unchecked. Germline values: CDR1 SGHAT, CDR2 FQNNGV. This CDR3 has 19 amino acids. The CDR3 reads CASSLGVGLARLEADTQYF. The variable domain in full, with the rest retrieved from reference TRBV11-2 and TRBJ2-3, is EAGVAQSPRYKIIEKRQSVAFWCNPISGHATLYWYQQILGQGPKLLIQFQNNGVVDDSQLPKDRFSAERLKGVDSTLKIQPAKLEDSAVYLCASSLGVGLARLEADTQYFGPGTRLTVL.

The V call is TRBV24-1, the J call TRBJ1-1; absent DNA, TCRdb's TRBD1 call cannot be checked. CDR1 KGHDR and CDR2 SFDVKD come from the germline V gene. The CDR3 runs to 12 residues. CDR3: CATSDLTGEAFF.

The genes are TRBV5-1 and TRBJ1-6; TCRdb designates TRBD1, a call that cannot be tested without DNA. CDR1 SGHRS and CDR2 YFSETQ come from the germline V gene. The CDR3 runs to 13 residues. The CDR3 sequence is CASSFGQNSPLHF.

The chain has TRBV15 and TRBJ2-7; the TCRdb call, TRBD2, lacks DNA for checking. This CDR3 region has 13 residues. CDR1 and CDR2 (germline): LNHNV, YYDKDF (reference sequence). The CDR3 sequence: CATLHPGLGEQYF.

The chain is built from TRBV3-1 and TRBJ2-5. The CDR3 runs to 15 residues. Germline V lookup: CDR1 LGHDT, CDR2 YNNKEL (reference sequence). The chain's CDR3 is CASSQNARTQETQYF.

This rearrangement joins TRBV28 to TRBJ2-5; no DNA is available, so the TRBD1 call from TCRdb remains unchecked. Germline CDR1 MDHEN, CDR2 SYDVKM. The CDR3 length is 16 residues. Here the CDR3 reads CASSLSDRGRRGTQYF.

This sequence joins TRBV20-1 and TRBJ2-7; the D call of TRBD2 rests on TCRdb alone, since no DNA is present to check it. Germline values: CDR1 DFQATT, CDR2 SNEGSKA (reference sequence). CDR3 length: 15 residues. CDR3 loop: CSAPSAGTNIYEQYF.

The chain is built from TRBV29-1 and TRBJ2-3; there is no DNA to check the TCRdb D call of TRBD1. There are 13 residues in the CDR3. The germline V gene has CDR1 SQVTM and CDR2 ANQGSEA. CDR3: CSVPGARTDTQYF.

This chain joins TRBV7-2 and TRBJ1-1. The CDR3 spans 12 residues. From germline, CDR1 is SGHTA and CDR2 FQGNSA. The CDR3 spells CASSLDTTEAFF. The variable domain in full, with the rest retrieved from reference TRBV7-2 and TRBJ1-1, is GAGVSQSPSNKVTEKGKDVELRCDPISGHTALYWYRQSLGQGLEFLIYFQGNSAPDKSGLPSDRFSAERTGGSVSTLTIQRTQQEDSAVYLCASSLDTTEAFFGQGTRLTVV.

The rearrangement links TRBV4-3 to TRBJ1-6. CDR3 length: 14 amino acids. Looked up from germline, CDR1 is LGHNA and CDR2 is YSLEER. This CDR3 is CASSQDRRDSPLHF.

The rearrangement links TRBV5-1 to TRBJ2-7; TCRdb names TRBD1, which stays unverified in the absence of DNA. CDR1 SGHRS and CDR2 YFSETQ come from the germline V gene. The CDR3 has 14 amino acids. The CDR3: CASSLGGTPLGQYF.